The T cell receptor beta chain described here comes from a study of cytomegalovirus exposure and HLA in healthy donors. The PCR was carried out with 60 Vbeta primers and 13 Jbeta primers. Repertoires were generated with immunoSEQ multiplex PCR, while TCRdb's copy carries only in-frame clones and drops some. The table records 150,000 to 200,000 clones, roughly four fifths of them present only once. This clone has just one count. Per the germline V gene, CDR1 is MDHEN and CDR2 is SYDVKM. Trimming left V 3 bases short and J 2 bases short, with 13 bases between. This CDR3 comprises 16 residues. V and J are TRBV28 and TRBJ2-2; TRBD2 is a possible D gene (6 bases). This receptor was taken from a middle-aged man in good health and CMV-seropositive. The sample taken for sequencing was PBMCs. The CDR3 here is CASSLGVAGNTGELFF. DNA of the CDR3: TGTGCCAGCAGTTTGGGAGTGGCGGGAAACACCGGGGAGCTGTTTTTT.